Presented here are 32 T cell receptor beta chains from one specimen sequenced in a study of blood T cell repertoires in COVID-19. The method was immunoSEQ multiplex PCR; TCRdb's version includes in-frame clones alone and lacks a portion of them. The sample comprises about 110,000 clones, over 60% of which are singletons, and roughly 3.8% rests with the top ten. Sequencing used peripheral blood. The receptors were sampled from a woman of 80 years or more with acute or convalescent COVID-19.

The V and J genes are TRBV5-1 and TRBJ1-1, with 8 bases fitting TRBD1. CDR3 length: 14 residues. V trimming: 3 bases; J trimming: 1 base; junction bases outside the gene matches: 2. Germline values: CDR1 SGHRS, CDR2 YFSETQ. CDR3 DNA: TGCGCCAGCAGCTCCGGGACAGGGAACACTGAAGCTTTCTTT. It translates to CASSSGTGNTEAFF. Based on the CDR3 plus reference TRBV5-1 and TRBJ1-1, the full variable domain is KAGVTQTPRYLIKTRGQQVTLSCSPISGHRSVSWYQQTPGQGLQFLFEYFSETQRNKGNFPGRFSGRQFSNSRSEMNVSTLELGDSALYLCASSSGTGNTEAFFGQGTRLTVV.

The chain couples TRBV7-2 to TRBJ1-1, with 10 bases lining up with TRBD1. The junction had 4 bases not matched to a gene; V was cut back by 5 bases and J by 4 bases. Per germline, CDR1 SGHTA and CDR2 FQGNSA. The CDR3 totals 14 residues. The CDR3 DNA sequence: TGTGCCAGCAGCCAGACAGGGGGCTCCACTGAAGCTTTCTTT. Translated: CASSQTGGSTEAFF.

The V and J genes are TRBV5-1 and TRBJ1-3; no definite D call. The CDR3 is 15 residues long. Germline V lookup: CDR1 SGHRS, CDR2 YFSETQ. The ends were cut back, 4 bases at V and 0 bases at J, with 11 bases in the middle. The CDR3 bases are TGCGCCAGCAGCCCCCGGGAGAGCTCTGGAAACACCATATATTTT. Amino acid sequence: CASSPRESSGNTIYF.

The V gene is TRBV27, the J gene TRBJ1-5, with D hard to call. V was cut by 6 bases and J by 6 bases, with 12 bases left in between. In germline, CDR1 is MNHEY, CDR2 SMNVEV (reference sequence). The CDR3 has 13 residues. CDR3 sequence (DNA): TGTGCCAGCAGCTCTCTTCCCGGTCAGCCCCAGCATTTT. Translated, it gives CASSSLPGQPQHF.

The chain uses TRBV7-9 and TRBJ1-2; D call uncertain. This CDR3 is 13 amino acids long. The germline V and J ends were trimmed by 7 bases and 1 base, with 10 bases remaining between them. Looked up from germline, CDR1 is SEHNR and CDR2 is FQNEAQ (reference sequence). The CDR3 DNA reads as TGTGCCAGCATAAACAGTGGTAACTATGGCTACACCTTC. Amino acids: CASINSGNYGYTF. Supplemented by reference TRBV7-9 and TRBJ1-2, the full variable domain reads DTGVSQNPRHKITKRGQNVTFRCDPISEHNRLYWYRQTLGQGPEFLTYFQNEAQLEKSRLLSDRFSAERPKGSFSTLEIQRTEQGDSAMYLCASINSGNYGYTFGSGTRLTVV.

The V call is TRBV3-1 (or the pseudogene TRBV3-2), the J call TRBJ1-3; 10 nucleotides match TRBD1. CDR3 length: 15 residues. V dropped 4 bases and J dropped 3; count of bases not matched to a gene: 3. The germline gives CDR1 LGHDT, CDR2 YNNKEL (reference sequence). As DNA, the CDR3 is TGTGCCAGCAGCCCGACAGGGGGCTTTGGAAACACCATATATTTT. Protein sequence: CASSPTGGFGNTIYF.

This sequence joins TRBV30 and TRBJ1-6, with 7 bases fitting TRBD1. The V gene's germline CDR1 is GTSNPN and CDR2 SVGIG (reference sequence). CDR3 length equals 15 residues. V shed 0 bases and J 7 bases; nucleotides not matched to a gene: 6. The CDR3 bases are TGTGCCTGGAGTGTAACCCCGACAGGGAATTCACCCCTCCACTTT. This sequence encodes CAWSVTPTGNSPLHF.

The CDR3: CASSPPRTGVYNEQFF. The CDR3 nucleotides are TGTGCCAGCTCACCACCCCGCACAGGCGTGTACAATGAGCAGTTCTTC. The chain couples TRBV18 to TRBJ2-1; perhaps TRBD1 as D (5 bases). The length of the CDR3 is 16 residues. From germline, CDR1 is KGHSH and CDR2 LQKENI. The V end was cut by 0 bases, the J end by 4 bases, with 13 bases between.

The sample holds a few counts of this clone. This chain joins TRBV19 and TRBJ1-3; D uncertain. CDR3 length equals 15 residues. CDR1 and CDR2 (germline): LNHDA, SQIVND (reference sequence). Trimming took off 4 bases at V and 0 bases at J, with 10 bases between the two ends. The CDR3 loop reads CASSKRRDSGNTIYF. CDR3 sequence (DNA): TGTGCCAGTAGTAAAAGGAGGGACTCTGGAAACACCATATATTTT.

This sequence joins TRBV5-1 and TRBJ2-2; TRBD2 agrees at 11 bases. This CDR3 has 17 residues. The germline CDR1 and CDR2 sequences are SGHRS and YFSETQ. V was pared by 2 bases and J by 4 bases, with 7 bases of the junction left unmatched. The CDR3, as DNA: TGCGCCAGCAGCTTCACTAGCGGGGGAGACTCCACCGGGGAGCTGTTTTTT. Translation gives CASSFTSGGDSTGELFF.

The genes are TRBV12-3 or TRBV12-4 and TRBJ2-7, with 8 bases aligning to TRBD1. Trimming cost V 5 bases and J 7 bases; bases outside gene matches: 7. The CDR3 loop spans 13 amino acids. The CDR3 nucleotides are TGTGCCAGCAGTCAGAATGACAGGGGTGAGCAGTACTTC. Translation: CASSQNDRGEQYF.

The rearrangement links TRBV11-2 to TRBJ1-1; D is undetermined. This CDR3 spans 15 amino acids. Germline V lookup: CDR1 SGHAT, CDR2 FQNNGV. The germline V and J ends were trimmed by 2 bases and 1 base, with 11 bases remaining between them. This chain's CDR3 is CASSLRSTSNTEAFF. The CDR3 coding sequence is TGTGCCAGCAGCTTACGCTCGACATCGAACACTGAAGCTTTCTTT.

The gene calls are TRBV13 and TRBJ1-2, with 8 bases identical to TRBD1. The CDR3 has 15 amino acids. Germline loops: CDR1 PRHDT, CDR2 FYEKMQ (reference sequence). V trimming: 5 bases; J trimming: 1 base; junction bases outside the gene matches: 6. Here the CDR3 DNA reads TGTGCCAGCAGCAAATGGACAGGGAGTAACTATGGCTACACCTTC. It specifies CASSKWTGSNYGYTF.

This chain connects TRBV23-1 to TRBJ2-7; 7 nucleotides match TRBD1. TRBV23-1 is treated as an ORF (open reading frame) with a function not yet certain. J lost 0 bases, V lost 1 base, and 3 bases had no gene match. This CDR3 has 15 amino acids. CDR3 protein: CASSQYGDSSYEQYF. The CDR3 DNA sequence: TGCGCCAGCAGTCAATACGGGGACAGCTCCTACGAGCAGTACTTC.

V and J are TRBV4-1 and TRBJ2-1; 7 nucleotides align to TRBD1. The CDR3 length is 15 residues. Trimming cost V 6 bases and J 0 bases; bases outside gene matches: 5. Germline V gene sequence: CDR1 MGHRA, CDR2 YSYEKL. The CDR3 here is CASRHTGVSYNEQFF. CDR3 nucleotide sequence: TGCGCCAGCAGGCATACAGGGGTCTCCTACAATGAGCAGTTCTTC.

The CDR3 sequence: CAWRISDRGYNYGYTF. The CDR3 DNA reads TGTGCCTGGAGGATTTCGGACAGGGGTTATAACTATGGCTACACCTTC. The chain carries TRBV30 and TRBJ1-2; 9 nucleotides line up with TRBD1. From germline, CDR1 is GTSNPN and CDR2 SVGIG (reference sequence). CDR3 length: 16 amino acids. The V and J ends lost 3 bases and 1 base, in that order; junction bases with no gene match: 9.

This clone has a single count. DNA of the CDR3: TGCGCCAGCAGCCTGGGACACCAGCAGGAGACCCAGTACTTC. Protein product: CASSLGHQQETQYF. V gene TRBV5-1 combines with J gene TRBJ2-5, with D perhaps TRBD1 (6 bases). The CDR3 runs 14 residues. Germline loops: CDR1 SGHRS, CDR2 YFSETQ. V was shortened by 4 bases and J by 5 bases, with 15 bases between the two germline ends. Full variable domain (missing parts from reference TRBV5-1 and TRBJ2-5): KAGVTQTPRYLIKTRGQQVTLSCSPISGHRSVSWYQQTPGQGLQFLFEYFSETQRNKGNFPGRFSGRQFSNSRSEMNVSTLELGDSALYLCASSLGHQQETQYFGPGTRLLVL.

The V call is TRBV9, the J call TRBJ1-2; D is unresolved. Between the trimmed V and J ends, which lost 2 bases and 3 bases, there was a span of 11 bases. The germline V gene encodes CDR1 SGDLS and CDR2 YYNGEE. This CDR3 region has 14 residues. Written as DNA, the CDR3 is TGTGCCAGCAGCGTTAATAGTTTCGACTATGGCTACACCTTC. This gives the protein CASSVNSFDYGYTF.

This chain joins TRBV28 and TRBJ2-5; possibly TRBD1 for D (6 bases). CDR1 is MDHEN, CDR2 SYDVKM, per germline. The CDR3 contains 16 residues. Trimming pared 2 bases from V and 0 bases from J, leaving 13 bases between. In nucleotides, the CDR3 is TGTGCCAGCAGTTTAGACAGGATGGTGTACCAAGAGACCCAGTACTTC. This sequence encodes CASSLDRMVYQETQYF.

The V and J genes are TRBV6-4 and TRBJ2-6; 10 bases fit TRBD2. The CDR3 length is 21 residues. V gave up 0 bases and J gave up 0 bases; unmatched junction bases: 11. CDR1 MRHNA and CDR2 SNTAGT come from the germline V gene. The CDR3 here is CASSDSPYLAGDPSGANVLTF. The CDR3 coding sequence is TGTGCCAGCAGTGACTCTCCCTACCTAGCGGGAGATCCCTCTGGGGCCAACGTCCTGACTTTC.

The rearrangement joins TRBV7-2 to TRBJ2-5; 9 positions agree with TRBD1. Germline CDR1 and CDR2: SGHTA and FQGNSA. The junction had 4 bases not matched to a gene; V was cut back by 3 bases and J by 5 bases. The CDR3 is made up of 14 amino acids. The DNA for the CDR3 is TGTGCCAGCAGCTTGTGGACAGGGGTGGAGACCCAGTACTTC. Residues: CASSLWTGVETQYF. Variable domain in full (rest from reference TRBV7-2 and TRBJ2-5): GAGVSQSPSNKVTEKGKDVELRCDPISGHTALYWYRQSLGQGLEFLIYFQGNSAPDKSGLPSDRFSAERTGGSVSTLTIQRTQQEDSAVYLCASSLWTGVETQYFGPGTRLLVL.

This clone was observed a single time. The rearrangement links TRBV6-1 to TRBJ2-1; D is perhaps TRBD2 (6 bases). Deletions cut 2 bases from V and 0 bases from J, with 14 bases between. CDR3 length: 17 amino acids. Germline CDR1 and CDR2: MNHNS and SASEGT. As DNA, the CDR3 is TGTGCCAGCAGTGAAAATCATGGGGGGAGCTCCTACAATGAGCAGTTCTTC. This translates into CASSENHGGSSYNEQFF.

The rearrangement uses TRBV2 and TRBJ2-7, with TRBD1 identical over 7 bases. The CDR3 is 13 amino acids. V gave up 6 bases and J gave up 0 bases; unmatched junction bases: 2. The germline V gene has CDR1 SNHLY and CDR2 FYNNEI. CDR3 DNA: TGTGCCAGCAGGAGGGACAGCTCCTACGAGCAGTACTTC. Its translation is CASRRDSSYEQYF.

V and J are TRBV6-5 and TRBJ1-2, with unresolved D. Trimming removed 0 bases at V and 5 bases at J, with 7 bases between. This CDR3 spans 13 amino acids. CDR1 and CDR2 (germline): MNHEY, SVGAGI. The CDR3 DNA sequence: TGTGCCAGCAGTTACTCAACAATTTATGGCTACACCTTC. Translation: CASSYSTIYGYTF.

This clone has only a few counts. The genes are TRBV5-5 and TRBJ1-1, with D uncertain. The CDR3 covers 13 residues. The V end lost 0 bases, the J end lost 3 bases, and 6 bases lay between the germline ends. Germline V gene sequence: CDR1 SGHKS, CDR2 YYEKEE (reference sequence). The CDR3 here is CASSLVTDTEAFF. In DNA, the CDR3 is TGTGCCAGCAGCTTGGTAACAGACACTGAAGCTTTCTTT.

The rearrangement joins TRBV6-2 or TRBV6-3 to TRBJ1-2; 7 nucleotides match TRBD1. This CDR3 is built from 14 residues. CDR1 MNHEY and CDR2 SVGEGT come from the germline V gene. V lost 4 bases to trimming and J lost 4 bases; unmatched junction nucleotides: 6. DNA for the CDR3: TGTGCCAGCAGTTTCACGACAGGGACCTATGGCTACACCTTC. As protein: CASSFTTGTYGYTF.

The V and J genes are TRBV21-1 and TRBJ2-7; the DNA was not used to check the table's D call, TRBD1. TRBV21-1 is reported as a pseudogene. The CDR3 spans 13 residues. The CDR3 sequence is CANQDRGPYEQYF. As DNA, the CDR3 is TGTGCCAACCAGGACAGGGGGCCGTACGAGCAGTACTTC.

This clone came up once. The rearrangement joins TRBV7-9 to TRBJ2-3; D gene uncertain. CDR3 length: 14 amino acids. Looked up from germline, CDR1 is SEHNR and CDR2 is FQNEAQ (reference sequence). V was trimmed by 7 bases and J by 0 bases, leaving 11 bases between them. The CDR3 region is CASTTPGSTDTQYF. CDR3 coding DNA: TGTGCCAGCACCACCCCCGGGAGCACAGATACGCAGTATTTT. Based on the CDR3 plus reference TRBV7-9 and TRBJ2-3, the full variable domain is DTGVSQNPRHKITKRGQNVTFRCDPISEHNRLYWYRQTLGQGPEFLTYFQNEAQLEKSRLLSDRFSAERPKGSFSTLEIQRTEQGDSAMYLCASTTPGSTDTQYFGPGTRLTVL.

The genes are TRBV29-1 and TRBJ2-5, with TRBD1 identical over 7 bases. This CDR3 region has 13 residues. From germline, CDR1 is SQVTM and CDR2 ANQGSEA. J was trimmed by 1 base and V by 7 bases; bases with no gene match: 6. The CDR3 sequence is CSASGQVQETQYF. The CDR3 nucleotides read TGCAGCGCCTCAGGACAGGTCCAAGAGACCCAGTACTTC.

This sequence joins TRBV19 and TRBJ2-1, with 9 bases matching TRBD2. The CDR3 sequence is 18 residues long. Unmatched junction bases numbered 16, after V lost 3 bases and J lost 7 bases. CDR1 is LNHDA and CDR2 is SQIVND in the germline V gene (reference sequence). CDR3: CASSIGQLSGRVSNEQFF. The DNA of the CDR3 is TGTGCCAGTAGTATTGGTCAGCTTAGCGGGAGAGTCTCTAATGAGCAGTTCTTC.

The chain joins TRBV9 to TRBJ2-3; D might be TRBD1 (5 bases). The germline CDR1 and CDR2 sequences are SGDLS and YYNGEE. The CDR3 consists of 13 residues. The V end was cut by 2 bases, the J end by 4 bases, with 8 bases between. The DNA of the CDR3 is TGTGCCAGCAGCGTCGTAGGGGCAGATACGCAGTATTTT. Amino acid sequence: CASSVVGADTQYF.

This clone was seen only once. The chain joins TRBV7-9 to TRBJ2-1; D is ambiguous. Germline V gives CDR1 SEHNR, CDR2 FQNEAQ (reference sequence). The CDR3 covers 14 residues. V lost 2 bases, J lost 8 bases, and 13 bases lay in between. The CDR3 protein is CASSLNSETDEQFF. CDR3 nucleotide sequence: TGTGCCAGCAGCTTAAACTCGGAGACCGATGAGCAGTTCTTC.